This entry lists 13 T cell receptor beta chains sequenced from one sample in a study of control samples from healthy donors and cancer patients. Only in-frame clones appear in the TCRdb table, and some are missing; sequencing was by immunoSEQ multiplex PCR. The sample has some 120,000 clones, roughly 84% seen once. Source material: blood. All receptors come from a man aged 35-49 years in good health.

The gene calls are TRBV4-1 and TRBJ2-7; 10 bases map to TRBD1. With 1 base clipped from V and 1 base from J, the junction kept 1 base outside the gene matches. CDR3 length equals 15 residues. The germline gives CDR1 MGHRA, CDR2 YSYEKL. The CDR3 sequence is CASSQADRGSYEQYF. The CDR3 DNA follows: TGCGCCAGCAGCCAAGCGGACAGGGGGTCCTACGAGCAGTACTTC.

J is TRBJ2-1 and V is TRBV24-1; no definite D call. The ends were cut back, 6 bases at V and 4 bases at J, with 9 bases in the middle. The CDR3 spans 13 residues. Germline values: CDR1 KGHDR, CDR2 SFDVKD. The CDR3 spells CATSRNSYNEQFF. The CDR3 DNA reads as TGTGCCACCAGTAGAAACAGTTACAATGAGCAGTTCTTC.

The V call is TRBV13, the J call TRBJ2-1; possible D gene TRBD1, 7 bases. CDR1 and CDR2 (germline): PRHDT, FYEKMQ (reference sequence). Trimming pared 4 bases from V and 7 bases from J, leaving 8 bases between. This CDR3 has 12 amino acids. The CDR3 loop reads CASSSGGNEQFF. CDR3 in DNA: TGTGCCAGCAGCTCAGGGGGGAATGAGCAGTTCTTC.

The sample holds one count of this clone. The chain has TRBV30 and TRBJ1-5; 9 bases are a match to TRBD1. V was clipped by 4 bases and J by 5 bases; unmatched bases: 3. CDR1 is GTSNPN and CDR2 is SVGIG in the germline V gene (reference sequence). This CDR3 is built from 13 residues. The CDR3 bases are TGTGCCTGGACTACAGGGGGCTATCAGCCCCAGCATTTT. It yields the protein CAWTTGGYQPQHF.

The V call is TRBV5-4, the J call TRBJ2-7, with TRBD2 identical over 13 bases. The CDR3 extends over 15 amino acids. J was trimmed by 1 base and V by 4 bases; bases with no gene match: 2. CDR1 and CDR2 (germline): SGHNT, YYREEE (reference sequence). The CDR3 here is CASSRTSGGSYEQYF. As DNA, the CDR3 is TGTGCCAGCAGCCGGACTAGCGGGGGTTCCTACGAGCAGTACTTC.

This chain links TRBV12-1 with TRBJ2-3; TRBD2 is taken as the D call from the table, unchecked against the DNA. TRBV12-1 is listed as a pseudogene. The CDR3 has 17 amino acids. The CDR3 spells CASSSTTSGGAGDTQYF. DNA for the CDR3: TGTGCCAGCAGCTCGACGACTAGCGGGGGGGCCGGAGATACGCAGTATTTT.

This clone appeared a single time. The chain employs TRBV19 and TRBJ1-2, with D unresolved. V shed 6 bases and J shed 3 bases, with 11 bases lying between them. Germline V gives CDR1 LNHDA, CDR2 SQIVND (reference sequence). This CDR3 is 13 amino acids long. The CDR3 nucleotides are TGTGCCAGTAGCCTGGGAGAGCACTATGGCTACACCTTC. This gives the protein CASSLGEHYGYTF.

The genes are TRBV6-5 and TRBJ1-3; no clear D. Looked up from germline, CDR1 is MNHEY and CDR2 is SVGAGI. Trimming took off 10 bases at V and 0 bases at J, with 13 bases between the two ends. This CDR3 contains 14 residues. The CDR3 DNA sequence: TGTGCCATGAGAGACGGGGACTCTGGAAACACCATATATTTT. This encodes CAMRDGDSGNTIYF.

The CDR3 protein is CASSYSSAIGRTEAFF. CDR3 DNA: TGTGCCAGCAGTTACTCGTCGGCCATCGGGCGCACTGAAGCTTTCTTT. This chain uses TRBV6-5 with TRBJ1-1; D unresolved. The CDR3 is 16 amino acids. The germline V gene has CDR1 MNHEY and CDR2 SVGAGI. V lost 0 bases and J 4 bases, leaving 15 bases between the germline ends.

This chain connects TRBV5-8 to TRBJ1-1; weak D call: TRBD1 (6 bases). CDR1 and CDR2 (germline): SGHTS, YDEGEE. Deletions cut 4 bases from V and 1 base from J, with 20 bases between. This CDR3 comprises 17 residues. Here the CDR3 DNA reads TGTGCCAGCAGCCCCCGCGGGGGCCCCAGGAGGAACACTGAAGCTTTCTTT. It translates to CASSPRGGPRRNTEAFF.

The V and J genes are TRBV5-6 and TRBJ2-1; D perhaps matches TRBD2 (6 bases). Germline assignment: CDR1 SGHDT and CDR2 YYEEEE. The CDR3 spans 17 residues. The V end lost 4 bases, the J end lost 4 bases, and 21 bases lay between the germline ends. Written as DNA, the CDR3 is TGTGCCAGCAGCCTTCGACTAGTTCGGACGACTTACAATGAGCAGTTCTTC. This translates into CASSLRLVRTTYNEQFF.

This sequence joins TRBV24-1 and TRBJ2-7; no definite D call. V lost 2 bases, J lost 1 base, and 11 bases lay in between. CDR3 length: 15 residues. The germline gives CDR1 KGHDR, CDR2 SFDVKD. CDR3 in amino acids: CATSDSTKVSYEQYF. In DNA form, the CDR3 reads TGTGCCACCAGTGATTCTACTAAGGTTTCCTACGAGCAGTACTTC.

This clone has just one count. The chain joins TRBV29-1 to TRBJ1-2; no clear D gene. The germline CDR1 and CDR2 sequences are SQVTM and ANQGSEA. V was cut by 0 bases and J by 8 bases, with 10 bases left in between. The CDR3 sequence is 12 residues long. CDR3 residues: CSVEDLGSGYTF. In nucleotides, the CDR3 is TGCAGCGTTGAAGATCTGGGGTCGGGCTACACCTTC.